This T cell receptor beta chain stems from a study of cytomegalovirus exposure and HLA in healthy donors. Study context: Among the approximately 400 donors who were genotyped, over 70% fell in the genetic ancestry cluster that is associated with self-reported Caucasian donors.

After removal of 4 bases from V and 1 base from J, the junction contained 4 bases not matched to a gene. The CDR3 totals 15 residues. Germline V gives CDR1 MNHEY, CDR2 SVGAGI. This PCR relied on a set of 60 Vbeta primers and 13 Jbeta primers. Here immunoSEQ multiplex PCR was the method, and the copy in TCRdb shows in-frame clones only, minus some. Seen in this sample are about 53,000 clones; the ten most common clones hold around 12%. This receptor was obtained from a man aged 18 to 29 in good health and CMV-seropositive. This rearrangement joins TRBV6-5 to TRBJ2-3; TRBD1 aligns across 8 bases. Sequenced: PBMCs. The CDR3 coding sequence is TGTGCCAGCAGTTGGGACAGGACGGGCACAGATACGCAGTATTTT. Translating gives CASSWDRTGTDTQYF.